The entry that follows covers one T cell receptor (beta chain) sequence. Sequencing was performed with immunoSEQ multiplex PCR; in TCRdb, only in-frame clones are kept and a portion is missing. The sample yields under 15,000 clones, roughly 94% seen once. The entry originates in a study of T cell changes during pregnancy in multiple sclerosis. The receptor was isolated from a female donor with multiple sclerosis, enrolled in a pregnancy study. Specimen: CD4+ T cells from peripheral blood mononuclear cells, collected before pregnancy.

The chain's CDR3 is CASTGDRQETQYF. The CDR3 nucleotides are TGTGCCAGCACCGGGGACAGGCAAGAGACCCAGTACTTC. The chain uses TRBV5-6 and TRBJ2-5; TRBD1 aligns across 8 bases. With 6 bases clipped from V and 2 bases from J, the junction kept 3 bases outside the gene matches. The CDR3 loop spans 13 amino acids. Germline values: CDR1 SGHDT, CDR2 YYEEEE.